Below are 4 T cell receptor beta chains sequenced from a single sample in a study of cytomegalovirus exposure and HLA in healthy donors. PCR amplification relied on 60 Vbeta primers (plus 13 Jbeta primers). TCRdb keeps only in-frame clones here, not all; method: immunoSEQ multiplex PCR. The data contain 200,000 to 250,000 clones, about 78% of them seen just once; the ten biggest clones take up 3.5% to 4%. The source material was PBMCs. The source of these receptors is a male donor in good health and CMV-seronegative.

This chain joins TRBV5-4 and TRBJ2-1, with no clear D. Trimming stripped 3 bases from V and 5 bases from J, with 6 bases between. The CDR3 is 12 residues long. Looked up from germline, CDR1 is SGHNT and CDR2 is YYREEE (reference sequence). The DNA of the CDR3 is TGTGCCAGCAGCTCAGGTCACAATGAGCAGTTCTTC. It translates to CASSSGHNEQFF.

The sample holds one count of this clone. The chain couples TRBV5-4 to TRBJ2-5, with D possibly TRBD2 on 5 matching bases. The V end lost 0 bases, the J end lost 4 bases, and 7 bases lay between the germline ends. Germline CDR1 and CDR2: SGHNT and YYREEE (reference sequence). CDR3 length equals 13 residues. CDR3 in DNA: TGTGCCAGCAGCTTGGGACTACGAGAGACCCAGTACTTC. Amino acids: CASSLGLRETQYF.

The chain joins TRBV5-1 to TRBJ2-1; TRBD1 matches 7 bases. The CDR3 is made up of 14 amino acids. The V gene end was trimmed by 3 bases and the J gene end by 5 bases; junction bases not matched to a gene: 5. Germline CDR1 is SGHRS and CDR2 is YFSETQ. Written as DNA, the CDR3 is TGCGCCAGCAGCTGGGGGACAGTGGACAATGAGCAGTTCTTC. This translates into CASSWGTVDNEQFF.

The chain carries TRBV9 and TRBJ2-7, with a tentative D call TRBD1 (5 bases). CDR1 is SGDLS and CDR2 is YYNGEE in the germline V gene. V lost 3 bases and J lost 2, with 12 bases in between. The CDR3 has 14 amino acids. The CDR3 is CASSATASTYEQYF. DNA for the CDR3: TGTGCCAGCAGCGCGACAGCCTCCACCTACGAGCAGTACTTC.